Below, one T cell receptor beta chain is given with its context. Its antigen remains unidentified. This sample was included in a study of cytomegalovirus exposure and HLA in healthy donors. V shed 3 bases and J shed 0 bases, with 9 bases lying between them. This CDR3 is built from 15 residues. From germline, CDR1 is LGHNA and CDR2 YNFKEQ. Study-level points and caveats: Exclusion as indistinguishable affected some V segments, including TRBV6-2 and TRBV6-3. There were some public TCRs occurring in many donors, but most TCR sequences were rare. Trimming of TCR beta V- and J-genes showed a link, identified in a later analysis, to a missense DCLRE1C variant. The authors later found TCR association rates varying by HLA locus, with DRB1 most and HLA-C fewest.

Primers: 60 Vbeta forward and 13 Jbeta reverse. The assay was immunoSEQ multiplex PCR, and TCRdb's table has in-frame clones only and misses some. The table has tens of thousands of clones, about 60% seen once. The receptor's source is a man aged 45-65 years in good health and CMV-seropositive. The V gene is TRBV4-2, the J gene TRBJ2-1; no clear D. Input material: PBMCs. The CDR3 region is CASSQSIPSYNEQFF. DNA for the CDR3: TGTGCCAGCAGCCAGTCCATCCCCTCCTACAATGAGCAGTTCTTC.